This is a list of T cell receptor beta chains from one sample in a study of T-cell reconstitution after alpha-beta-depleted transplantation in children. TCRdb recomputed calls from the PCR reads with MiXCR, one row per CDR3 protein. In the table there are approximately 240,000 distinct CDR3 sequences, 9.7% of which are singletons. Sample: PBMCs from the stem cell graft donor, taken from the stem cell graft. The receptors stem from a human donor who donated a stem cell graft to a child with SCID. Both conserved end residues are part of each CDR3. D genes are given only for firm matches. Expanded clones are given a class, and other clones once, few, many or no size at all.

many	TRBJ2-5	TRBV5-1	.	CASSLAPGHLQETQYF	TGCGCCAGCAGCTTGGCCCCGGGGCACCTACAAGAGACCCAGTACTTC
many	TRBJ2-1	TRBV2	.	CASNTHHQYNEQFF	TGTGCCAGCAACACTCACCACCAGTACAATGAGCAGTTCTTC
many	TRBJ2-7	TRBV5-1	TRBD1	CASSLGHRDRGYEQYF	TGCGCCAGCAGCTTGGGACACCGGGACAGGGGGTACGAGCAGTACTTC
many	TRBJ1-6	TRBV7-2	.	CASSFTGTAQAPLHF	TGTGCCAGCAGCTTTACGGGAACAGCTCAGGCACCCCTCCACTTT
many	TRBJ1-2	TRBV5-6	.	CASSLRGILLGYGYTF	TGTGCCAGCAGCTTGAGGGGAATACTGCTGGGTTATGGCTACACCTTC
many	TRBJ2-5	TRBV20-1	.	CSAREGWDGQETQYF	TGCAGTGCTAGAGAAGGTTGGGACGGCCAAGAGACCCAGTACTTC
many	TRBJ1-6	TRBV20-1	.	CSARDQGGSSYNSPLHF	TGCAGTGCTAGAGATCAGGGCGGCAGCTCCTATAATTCACCCCTCCACTTT
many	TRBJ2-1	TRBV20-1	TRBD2	CSATRTSDYNEQFF	TGCAGTGCGACCCGGACTAGCGACTACAATGAGCAGTTCTTC
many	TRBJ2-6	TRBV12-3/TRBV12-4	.	CASSLGSNRDAGANVLTF	TGTGCCAGCAGTTTGGGGTCCAACCGGGACGCTGGGGCCAACGTCCTGACTTTC
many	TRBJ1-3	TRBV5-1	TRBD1	CASSLAGQGSGNTIYF	TGCGCCAGCAGCTTGGCGGGACAGGGTTCCGGAAACACCATATATTTT
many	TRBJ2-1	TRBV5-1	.	CASTTIGAAPESSYNEQFF	TGCGCCAGCACTACGATCGGGGCAGCCCCTGAGAGCTCCTACAATGAGCAGTTCTTC
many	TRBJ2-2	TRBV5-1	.	CASSLKGGTGELFF	TGCGCCAGCAGCTTGAAGGGGGGCACCGGGGAGCTGTTTTTT
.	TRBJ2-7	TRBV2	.	CASSEQDIRQYF	TGTGCCAGCAGTGAACAGGATATTCGGCAGTACTTC
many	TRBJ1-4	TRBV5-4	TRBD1	CASSERTGQSEKLFF	TGTGCCAGCAGCGAGCGGACAGGGCAATCAGAAAAACTGTTTTTT
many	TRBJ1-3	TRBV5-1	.	CASSSGPLGNTIYF	TGCGCCAGCAGCTCGGGCCCCCTAGGGAACACCATATATTTT
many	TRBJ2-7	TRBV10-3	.	CAISEPGPLPYEQYF	TGTGCCATCAGTGAGCCAGGGCCCTTACCCTACGAGCAGTACTTC
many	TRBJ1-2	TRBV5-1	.	CASSLDTGFMDGYTF	TGCGCCAGCAGCTTGGACACAGGGTTTATGGATGGCTACACCTTC
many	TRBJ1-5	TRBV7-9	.	CASSLGSMNQPQHF	TGTGCCAGCAGCTTAGGGAGCATGAATCAGCCCCAGCATTTT
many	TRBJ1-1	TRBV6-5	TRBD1	CASSTRQGTEAFF	TGTGCCAGCAGTACTCGACAGGGAACTGAAGCTTTCTTT
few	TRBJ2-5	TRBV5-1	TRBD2	CASSFFSGATQETQYF	TGCGCCAGCAGCTTTTTTAGCGGGGCGACCCAAGAGACCCAGTACTTC
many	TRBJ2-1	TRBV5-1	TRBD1	CASSPEGQYNEQFF	TGCGCCAGCAGCCCCGAGGGACAGTACAATGAGCAGTTCTTC
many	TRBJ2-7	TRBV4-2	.	CASSHVSGPGEQYF	TGTGCCAGCAGCCACGTCAGCGGCCCTGGCGAGCAGTACTTC
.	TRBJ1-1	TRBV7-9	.	CASSPLMGTEAFF	TGTGCCAGCAGCCCTTTAATGGGCACTGAAGCTTTCTTT
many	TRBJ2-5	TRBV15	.	CATSSRDWISSETQYF	TGTGCCACCAGCAGTAGGGACTGGATCTCTTCGGAGACCCAGTACTTC
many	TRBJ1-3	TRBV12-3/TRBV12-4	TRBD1	CASSLMEGAIGNTIYF	TGTGCCAGCAGTTTAATGGAGGGGGCGATTGGAAACACCATATATTTT
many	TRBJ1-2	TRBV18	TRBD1	CASSPKGAMAGYTF	TGTGCCAGCTCACCTAAGGGGGCAATGGCTGGCTACACCTTC
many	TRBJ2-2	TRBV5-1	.	CASSLAQNTGELFF	TGCGCCAGCAGCTTGGCACAGAACACCGGGGAGCTGTTTTTT
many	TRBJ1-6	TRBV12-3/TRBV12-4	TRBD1	CASSSQTGARSPLHF	TGTGCCAGCAGTTCCCAGACAGGGGCGCGCTCACCCCTCCACTTT
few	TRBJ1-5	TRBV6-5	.	CASSYSRYQPQHF	TGTGCCAGCAGTTACTCGAGGTATCAGCCCCAGCATTTT
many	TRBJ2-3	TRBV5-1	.	CASSLGQDTQYF	TGCGCCAGCAGCTTGGGGCAAGATACGCAGTATTTT
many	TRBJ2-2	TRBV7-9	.	CASSHRTHPTRELFF	TGTGCCAGCAGCCACCGGACCCACCCAACGAGGGAGCTGTTTTTT
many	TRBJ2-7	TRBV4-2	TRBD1	CASSQMTGGSSYEQYF	TGTGCCAGCAGCCAGATGACAGGGGGGAGCTCCTACGAGCAGTACTTC
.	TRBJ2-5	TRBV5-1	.	CAGTPAAEGETQYF	TGTGCCGGCACCCCTGCAGCAGAAGGAGAGACCCAGTACTTC
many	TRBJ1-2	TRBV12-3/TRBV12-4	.	CASSNPGTGYGYTF	TGTGCCAGCAGTAACCCCGGAACAGGTTATGGCTACACCTTC
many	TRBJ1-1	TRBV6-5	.	CASMFGPNQGISTEAFF	TGTGCCAGCATGTTCGGGCCTAATCAGGGAATTTCTACTGAAGCTTTCTTT